The 23 T cell receptor beta chains presented below share a single source sample, sequenced in a study of technical replicates of blood from several donors. Repertoires were generated with immunoSEQ multiplex PCR, while TCRdb's copy carries only in-frame clones and drops some. The sample lists some 14,000 clones; 95% were seen once. The sequencing sample was made of PBMCs. The source is a human donor in good health.

The rearrangement links TRBV6-6 to TRBJ2-1; the match to TRBD2 covers 13 bases. This CDR3 contains 15 residues. Germline CDR1 MNHNY, CDR2 SVGAGI (reference sequence). The J segment lost 11 bases and the V segment lost 5 bases, leaving 9 bases of the junction unmatched. CDR3 in DNA: TGTGCCAGCAGTAAACTAGCGGGAGGGAGTAGAAAGCAGTTCTTC. This translates into CASSKLAGGSRKQFF.

J is TRBJ2-7 and V is TRBV27, with TRBD1 matching over 8 bases. The trim removed 1 base at V and 3 bases at J, leaving 5 bases unmatched. The CDR3 contains 15 residues. The germline V gene has CDR1 MNHEY and CDR2 SMNVEV (reference sequence). CDR3 protein: CASSLFQGAVYEQYF. DNA for the CDR3: TGTGCCAGCAGTTTATTCCAGGGGGCCGTCTACGAGCAGTACTTC.

V is TRBV18 and J is TRBJ2-5; 10 bases are a match to TRBD2. The length of the CDR3 is 14 residues. V shed 3 bases and J 5 bases; nucleotides not matched to a gene: 3. Per germline, CDR1 KGHSH and CDR2 LQKENI. The chain's CDR3 is CASSPLAGVETQYF. The CDR3, as DNA: TGTGCCAGCTCACCGCTAGCGGGAGTTGAGACCCAGTACTTC.

The gene calls are TRBV2 and TRBJ1-2; 7 bases are shared with TRBD1. CDR3 length equals 14 residues. The germline V gene encodes CDR1 SNHLY and CDR2 FYNNEI. With V trimmed by 8 bases and J by 4 bases, 10 bases remained unmatched. The CDR3 loop reads CASEGTDFFYGYTF. The CDR3 DNA follows: TGTGCCAGCGAAGGGACAGATTTCTTCTATGGCTACACCTTC.

This chain connects TRBV5-5 to TRBJ2-7; 7 bases match TRBD1. Germline values: CDR1 SGHKS, CDR2 YYEKEE (reference sequence). There are 17 residues in the CDR3. Unmatched junction bases numbered 11, after V lost 0 bases and J lost 2 bases. CDR3 loop: CASSLAPQGQQAYEQYF. For the CDR3, the DNA is TGTGCCAGCAGCTTGGCCCCACAGGGACAGCAGGCCTACGAGCAGTACTTC.

The chain's CDR3 is CASSQTGDTEAFF. CDR3 DNA: TGTGCCAGCAGCCAGACAGGGGACACTGAAGCTTTCTTT. The chain combines TRBV7-3 with TRBJ1-1, with 8 bases matching TRBD1. With V trimmed by 5 bases and J by 3 bases, 2 bases remained unmatched. The CDR3 runs 13 residues. Looked up from germline, CDR1 is SGHTA and CDR2 is FQGTGA.

This clone was seen only once. V and J are TRBV13 and TRBJ1-1; D unclear. The CDR3 has 13 amino acids. Trimming stripped 3 bases from V and 4 bases from J, with 9 bases between. Germline values: CDR1 PRHDT, CDR2 FYEKMQ (reference sequence). This CDR3 is CASSFYSPTEAFF. For the CDR3, the DNA is TGTGCCAGCAGCTTTTACAGCCCCACTGAAGCTTTCTTT.

The chain employs TRBV5-4 and TRBJ2-5, with 9 bases lining up with TRBD1. This CDR3 has 16 amino acids. V lost 1 base and J lost 0; bases outside the gene matches: 4. Looked up from germline, CDR1 is SGHNT and CDR2 is YYREEE (reference sequence). CDR3 nucleotide sequence: TGTGCCAGCAGCTTGCCCGGGACAGGGCACCAAGAGACCCAGTACTTC. Translation: CASSLPGTGHQETQYF. Full variable domain (outside the CDR3, taken from reference TRBV5-4 and TRBJ2-5): ETGVTQSPTHLIKTRGQQVTLRCSSQSGHNTVSWYQQALGQGPQFIFQYYREEENGRGNFPPRFSGLQFPNYSSELNVNALELDDSALYLCASSLPGTGHQETQYFGPGTRLLVL.

The V and J genes are TRBV4-1 and TRBJ2-6, with D perhaps TRBD1 (5 bases). CDR3 length: 17 residues. With 3 bases removed from V and 0 bases from J, the gap between germline ends came to 12 bases. CDR1 and CDR2 (germline): MGHRA, YSYEKL. CDR3 loop: CASSHLQDNSGANVLTF. DNA for the CDR3: TGCGCCAGCAGCCACCTCCAGGACAACTCTGGGGCCAACGTCCTGACTTTC.

This chain links TRBV5-4 with TRBJ2-7, with D perhaps matching TRBD1 (5 bases). Germline values: CDR1 SGHNT, CDR2 YYREEE (reference sequence). V dropped 5 bases and J dropped 2 bases, with 14 bases sitting between them. This CDR3 is 14 amino acids long. CDR3 loop: CASSSADSAYEQYF. DNA of the CDR3: TGTGCCAGCAGTTCCGCCGACAGTGCCTACGAGCAGTACTTC. The full variable domain, in which reference TRBV5-4 and TRBJ2-7 provide the parts outside the CDR3, is ETGVTQSPTHLIKTRGQQVTLRCSSQSGHNTVSWYQQALGQGPQFIFQYYREEENGRGNFPPRFSGLQFPNYSSELNVNALELDDSALYLCASSSADSAYEQYFGPGTRLTVT.

The chain carries TRBV5-1 and TRBJ2-2; 7 positions agree with TRBD2. CDR3 length: 17 residues. Germline V gives CDR1 SGHRS, CDR2 YFSETQ. The V segment lost 4 bases and the J segment 6 bases; nucleotides outside the gene matches: 15. This chain's CDR3 is CASSPRFPAGTPGELFF. As DNA, the CDR3 is TGCGCCAGCAGCCCTCGTTTTCCAGCGGGGACTCCCGGGGAGCTGTTTTTT.

The J gene is TRBJ1-1, the V gene TRBV7-9, with a tentative D call TRBD1 (6 bases). Germline loops: CDR1 SEHNR, CDR2 FQNEAQ (reference sequence). V was cut by 2 bases and J by 2 bases, with 9 bases left in between. The CDR3 contains 14 residues. CDR3 region: CASSLSRGNTEAFF. CDR3 nucleotides: TGTGCCAGCAGCTTATCCAGGGGTAACACTGAAGCTTTCTTT.

V gene TRBV5-1 combines with J gene TRBJ1-1, with TRBD1 matching over 8 bases. Germline values: CDR1 SGHRS, CDR2 YFSETQ. The CDR3 consists of 12 residues. V dropped 5 bases and J dropped 11; count of bases not matched to a gene: 8. Written as DNA, the CDR3 is TGCGCCAGCAGTCTTGGACAGGGTAGGGCTTTCTTT. Amino acid sequence: CASSLGQGRAFF.

J is TRBJ1-2 and V is TRBV5-1; a weak D match, TRBD1 (6 bases). V was pared by 2 bases and J by 9 bases, with 8 bases between. Germline CDR1 reads SGHRS; CDR2 reads YFSETQ. The CDR3 length is 11 residues. The CDR3 loop is CASSLDRRYTF. The CDR3 nucleotides read TGCGCCAGCAGCTTAGACAGGCGCTACACCTTC.

The chain combines TRBV11-2 with TRBJ2-7, with 8 bases aligning to TRBD2. The CDR3 is 13 residues long. The germline V gene encodes CDR1 SGHAT and CDR2 FQNNGV. V shed 5 bases and J 5 bases; nucleotides not matched to a gene: 5. The CDR3 region has the DNA TGTGCCAGCAGCCAGGGACTAGGCAACGAGCAGTACTTC. It specifies CASSQGLGNEQYF.

The rearrangement links TRBV5-1 to TRBJ2-1, with D tentatively TRBD2 (6 bases). This CDR3 spans 12 amino acids. Germline CDR1 is SGHRS and CDR2 is YFSETQ. The ends were cut back, 4 bases at V and 7 bases at J, with 9 bases in the middle. The CDR3 reads CASSPSENEQFF. For the CDR3, the DNA is TGCGCCAGCAGCCCTAGCGAAAATGAGCAGTTCTTC.

V gene TRBV6-5 combines with J gene TRBJ1-5, with D possibly TRBD1 on 6 matching bases. This CDR3 spans 15 amino acids. The germline CDR1 and CDR2 sequences are MNHEY and SVGAGI. V gave up 4 bases and J gave up 3 bases, with 13 bases separating them. CDR3 in amino acids: CASSSGTLFNQPQHF. CDR3 coding DNA: TGTGCCAGCAGTTCCGGGACACTGTTCAATCAGCCCCAGCATTTT.

This rearrangement joins TRBV30 to TRBJ2-7; D ambiguous. The germline V gene has CDR1 GTSNPN and CDR2 SVGIG (reference sequence). The CDR3 runs to 15 residues. The ends were cut back, 0 bases at V and 0 bases at J, with 12 bases in the middle. Here the CDR3 DNA reads TGTGCCTGGAGTGTAATGGCGGATAGCTCCTACGAGCAGTACTTC. It specifies CAWSVMADSSYEQYF.

V is TRBV9 and J is TRBJ2-3; D is perhaps TRBD2 (5 bases). CDR3 length: 12 amino acids. V was clipped by 3 bases and J by 4 bases, with 6 bases between them. The V gene's germline CDR1 is SGDLS and CDR2 YYNGEE. This chain's CDR3 is CASSERADTQYF. The CDR3 nucleotides read TGTGCCAGCAGCGAGAGGGCAGATACGCAGTATTTT.

The rearrangement uses TRBV7-9 and TRBJ2-5; D remains unclear. The ends were cut back, 3 bases at V and 0 bases at J, with 2 bases in the middle. CDR1 SEHNR and CDR2 FQNEAQ come from the germline V gene (reference sequence). The CDR3 is made up of 12 amino acids. The CDR3 region is CASSFNQETQYF. Written as DNA, the CDR3 is TGTGCCAGCAGCTTTAACCAAGAGACCCAGTACTTC.

Of note for this clone: A junction boundary mismatches the germline segment, possibly from a read error. The V and J genes are TRBV30 and TRBJ1-1, with TRBD1 matching over 8 bases. Germline V lookup: CDR1 GTSNPN, CDR2 SVGIG (reference sequence). There are 13 residues in the CDR3. DNA of the CDR3: TGTGCCTGGAGTCAGGGGGCCGGGACTGAAGTTTTCTTT. Residues: CAWSQGAGTEVFF. Drawing the rest from reference TRBV30 and TRBJ1-1, the complete variable domain is SQTIHQWPATLVQPVGSPLSLECTVEGTSNPNLYWYRQAAGRGLQLLFYSVGIGQISSEVPQNLSASRPQDRQFILSSKKLLLSDSGFYLCAWSQGAGTEVFFGQGTRLTVV.

This clone was recorded a few times. The chain links TRBV28 to TRBJ2-7, with TRBD1 matching 10 bases. This CDR3 contains 14 residues. Germline trimming cut 5 bases from V and 3 bases from J; bases unmatched to any gene: 4. CDR1 MDHEN and CDR2 SYDVKM come from the germline V gene. The CDR3 DNA reads as TGTGCCAGCAGTAAGGGACAGGGGAGCTACGAGCAGTACTTC. Amino acid sequence: CASSKGQGSYEQYF.

The chain employs TRBV18 and TRBJ1-5; D is unresolved. CDR1 is KGHSH and CDR2 is LQKENI in the germline V gene. The V gene lost 6 bases and the J gene lost 2 bases, with 11 bases spanning the gap. The CDR3 spans 14 residues. The CDR3 here is CASSLTAGNQPQHF. The CDR3 nucleotides are TGTGCCAGCTCCCTAACAGCCGGCAATCAGCCCCAGCATTTT. Full variable domain (remainder filled in from reference TRBV18 and TRBJ1-5): NAGVMQNPRHLVRRRGQEARLRCSPMKGHSHVYWYRQLPEEGLKFMVYLQKENIIDESGMPKERFSAEFPKEGPSILRIQQVVRGDSAAYFCASSLTAGNQPQHFGDGTRLSIL.